These T cell receptor beta chains were read from a single sample in a study of sequential checkpoint blockade in melanoma. Data came from immunoSEQ multiplex PCR; TCRdb stores just in-frame clones and leaves some out. The table includes about 4,800 clones, 55% detected once. The sequencing here drew on CD8+ T cells sorted from blood (inferred from file names), taken from a patient given nivolumab and ipilimumab in sequence. The receptors were gathered from a human donor with melanoma. Each CDR3 is given with its conserved first and last residue. The D gene is left open where the match is weak. Expanded clones are given a class, and other clones once, few, many or no size at all.

J gene	clone size	CDR3 length	V gene	D gene	CDR3 protein	CDR3 DNA
TRBJ2-3	-	16	TRBV7-6	TRBD2	CASSVVLAGVTDTQYF	TGTGCCAGCAGCGTGGTACTAGCGGGAGTCACAGATACGCAGTATTTT
TRBJ2-7	-	18	TRBV4-1	-	CASSQDPSPSGRAFEQYF	TGCGCCAGCAGCCAAGACCCCTCGCCCAGCGGGCGGGCGTTCGAGCAGTACTTC
TRBJ2-5	-	13	TRBV7-9	-	CASSLGGRETQYF	TGTGCCAGCAGCTTAGGCGGTCGAGAGACCCAGTACTTC
TRBJ2-7	-	16	TRBV7-9	TRBD2	CASSFGTSGTSYEQYF	TGTGCCAGCAGCTTTGGGACTAGCGGAACGTCCTACGAGCAGTACTTC
TRBJ1-1	-	12	TRBV28	TRBD1	CASSLETGEAFF	TGTGCCAGCAGTTTAGAGACAGGGGAAGCTTTCTTT
TRBJ1-1	once	12	TRBV30	-	CAWSVLNTEAFF	TGTGCCTGGAGTGTCTTGAACACTGAAGCTTTCTTT
TRBJ2-1	few	16	TRBV19	TRBD2	CASSVPTSGRPDEQFF	TGTGCCAGTAGTGTCCCTACTAGCGGGAGGCCGGATGAGCAGTTCTTC
TRBJ2-1	once	15	TRBV27	TRBD2	CASSLGGSSYNEQFF	TGTGCCAGCAGTTTAGGCGGGAGCTCCTACAATGAGCAGTTCTTC
TRBJ1-1	-	13	TRBV27	TRBD1	CASSSGTAFEAFF	TGTGCCAGCAGCTCGGGGACAGCCTTTGAAGCTTTCTTT
TRBJ2-7	-	19	TRBV18	TRBD2	CASSANRNLAGGPQYEQYF	TGTGCCAGCTCAGCAAACAGGAACCTAGCGGGAGGACCCCAGTACGAGCAGTACTTC
TRBJ2-1	-	17	TRBV9	TRBD2	CASSVSVRTSGNNEQFF	TGTGCCAGCAGCGTATCAGTCCGGACTAGCGGCAACAATGAGCAGTTCTTC
TRBJ1-5	few	12	TRBV11-3	TRBD1	CASSSPGTGEHF	TGTGCCAGCAGCTCCCCCGGGACAGGAGAGCATTTT
TRBJ2-2	-	14	TRBV27	-	CASSFLAGTGELFF	TGTGCCAGCAGTTTTCTAGCAGGCACCGGGGAGCTGTTTTTT
TRBJ1-2	few	12	TRBV7-9	-	CASSSQGRGYTF	TGTGCCAGCAGCTCCCAGGGGCGAGGCTACACCTTC
TRBJ1-2	medium-sized	15	TRBV4-3	-	CASSQDHPSSYGYTF	TGCGCCAGCAGCCAAGATCATCCTTCTAGCTATGGCTACACCTTC
TRBJ2-5	few	15	TRBV19	-	CASSIMHSNPETQYF	TGTGCCAGTAGTATTATGCACAGTAATCCAGAGACCCAGTACTTC
TRBJ1-4	few	14	TRBV9	TRBD1	CASSPWTGPEKLFF	TGTGCCAGCAGCCCGTGGACAGGGCCCGAAAAACTGTTTTTT
TRBJ2-5	-	17	TRBV4-3	TRBD2	CASSLRTSGSGQETQYF	TGCGCCAGCAGCCTCCGGACTAGCGGGAGTGGTCAAGAGACCCAGTACTTC
TRBJ1-5	few	14	TRBV7-8	TRBD1	CASSSGQGNQPQHF	TGTGCCAGCAGTTCAGGACAGGGGAATCAGCCCCAGCATTTT
TRBJ2-1	-	14	TRBV4-3	-	CASSQVTGDNEQFF	TGCGCCAGCAGCCAAGTAACAGGAGACAATGAGCAGTTCTTC
TRBJ1-1	-	11	TRBV7-2	-	CASSLGGEAFF	TGTGCCAGCAGCCTTGGAGGTGAAGCTTTCTTT
TRBJ1-1	few	15	TRBV7-6	-	CASSYFTGFDTEAFF	TGTGCCAGCAGCTACTTTACGGGATTCGACACTGAAGCTTTCTTT
TRBJ1-1	once	13	TRBV28	-	CASRRFLRTEAFF	TGTGCCAGCCGTAGGTTCCTCAGGACTGAAGCTTTCTTT
TRBJ2-7	-	15	TRBV15	TRBD2	CATSGSGSYHHEQYF	TGTGCCACCAGTGGTAGCGGGAGCTACCACCACGAGCAGTACTTC
TRBJ2-7	medium-sized	14	TRBV7-6	TRBD2	CASSLTSGTYEQYF	TGTGCCAGCAGCTTGACTAGCGGGACCTACGAGCAGTACTTC
TRBJ2-7	-	13	TRBV7-2	-	CASSLSGSYEQYF	TGTGCCAGCAGCTTGTCAGGGTCCTACGAGCAGTACTTC
TRBJ2-1	-	17	TRBV4-3	-	CASSQGEGADLHNEQFF	TGCGCCAGCAGCCAAGGAGAGGGAGCGGATCTCCACAATGAGCAGTTCTTC
TRBJ2-7	few	15	TRBV27	-	CASSSPGRGDYEQYF	TGTGCCAGCAGTTCCCCGGGCAGGGGAGACTACGAGCAGTACTTC
TRBJ1-2	-	18	TRBV9	TRBD1	CASSHSLGGQELDYGYTF	TGTGCCAGCAGTCATAGCCTAGGGGGCCAGGAGCTAGACTATGGCTACACCTTC
TRBJ1-1	-	13	TRBV30	-	CAWGGTSNTEAFF	TGTGCCTGGGGCGGAACATCGAACACTGAAGCTTTCTTT
TRBJ2-3	-	13	TRBV19	-	CASTDSSTDTQYF	TGTGCCAGTACGGACAGCAGCACAGATACGCAGTATTTT
TRBJ2-7	-	13	TRBV11-3	-	CASSAGSSYEQYF	TGTGCCAGCAGCGCCGGGTCCTCCTACGAGCAGTACTTC
TRBJ2-1	-	9	TRBV30	-	CAWGSEQFF	TGTGCCTGGGGGAGTGAGCAGTTCTTC
TRBJ2-3	-	17	TRBV29-1	-	CSVRPLADYRGTDTQYF	TGCAGCGTCAGGCCCTTAGCGGATTATAGGGGCACAGATACGCAGTATTTT
TRBJ2-2	-	17	TRBV4-3	-	CASSQVSVLSNTGELFF	TGCGCCAGCAGCCAAGTCTCAGTTCTTTCGAACACCGGGGAGCTGTTTTTT
TRBJ1-1	-	12	TRBV29-1	-	CSAVEDNTEAFF	TGCAGCGCCGTCGAGGATAACACTGAAGCTTTCTTT
TRBJ1-2	-	14	TRBV7-9	TRBD1	CASSSAGTGLGYTF	TGTGCCAGCAGTTCCGCCGGGACAGGTCTGGGCTACACCTTC
TRBJ2-7	-	15	TRBV6-1	TRBD2	CASRGLAGVTYEQYF	TGTGCCAGCCGAGGACTAGCGGGAGTCACCTACGAGCAGTACTTC
TRBJ2-7	-	24	TRBV12-5	-	CASGPVRGRTVVLGGFLSPYEQYF	TGTGCTAGTGGTCCGGTACGGGGGAGGACTGTCGTTCTTGGAGGATTCCTATCCCCCTACGAGCAGTACTTC
TRBJ1-5	-	13	TRBV6-6	-	CASSSSVTQPQHF	TGTGCCAGCAGCTCTAGTGTAACTCAGCCCCAGCATTTT
TRBJ2-7	-	15	TRBV6-1	TRBD1	CASRGIGTVTYEQYF	TGTGCCAGCAGGGGCATCGGGACAGTCACCTACGAGCAGTACTTC
TRBJ1-1	-	14	TRBV28	-	CASSLQLEATEAFF	TGTGCCAGCAGTTTACAGCTAGAGGCCACTGAAGCTTTCTTT
TRBJ2-7	-	13	TRBV29-1	TRBD1	CSVVGDRVYEQYF	TGCAGCGTTGTAGGCGACAGGGTCTACGAGCAGTACTTC
TRBJ2-1	medium-sized	16	TRBV4-3	TRBD2	CASSLIAGLSYNEQFF	TGCGCCAGCAGCCTCATAGCGGGTCTGTCCTACAATGAGCAGTTCTTC
TRBJ2-3	-	12	TRBV28	-	CASDWGTDTQYF	TGTGCCAGTGACTGGGGCACAGATACGCAGTATTTT